The 2 T cell receptor beta chains given below trace back to one sample, sequenced in a study of T cells in Graves' hyperthyroidism and ophthalmopathy. Amplified TCR beta CDR3 regions came from RNA transcripts. TCR CDR3 underwent first-round RT-PCR with the HTBI primer set. TCRdb recomputed calls from the multiplex PCR reads with MiXCR, one row per CDR3 protein. In the table there are more than 500,000 distinct CDR3 sequences, roughly 14% of which are singletons. Sequencing was carried out using blood. The receptor source for this set is a woman aged 40 to 49 with Graves' ophthalmopathy.

With respect to this clonotype: One end of the junction is discordant with germline, which a read error may explain. This rearrangement joins TRBV7-2 to TRBJ1-6; D is unclear. This CDR3 has 12 residues. The V gene's germline CDR1 is SGHTA and CDR2 FQGNSA. The CDR3 DNA reads as TGTGCCAGCAGCCGTCCCAATTCACTCCTCCACTTT. Its translation is CASSRPNSLLHF. Variable domain in full (rest from reference TRBV7-2 and TRBJ1-6): GAGVSQSPSNKVTEKGKDVELRCDPISGHTALYWYRQSLGQGLEFLIYFQGNSAPDKSGLPSDRFSAERTGGSVSTLTIQRTQQEDSAVYLCASSRPNSLLHFGNGTRLTVT.

The chain employs TRBV29-1 and TRBJ1-1; weak D call: TRBD1 (6 bases). The germline CDR1 and CDR2 sequences are SQVTM and ANQGSEA. The CDR3 extends over 12 amino acids. Trimming pared 4 bases from V and 1 base from J, leaving 7 bases between. For the CDR3, the DNA is TGCAGCGTTGTGACAGGGAACACTGAAGCTTTCTTT. Translated, it gives CSVVTGNTEAFF.